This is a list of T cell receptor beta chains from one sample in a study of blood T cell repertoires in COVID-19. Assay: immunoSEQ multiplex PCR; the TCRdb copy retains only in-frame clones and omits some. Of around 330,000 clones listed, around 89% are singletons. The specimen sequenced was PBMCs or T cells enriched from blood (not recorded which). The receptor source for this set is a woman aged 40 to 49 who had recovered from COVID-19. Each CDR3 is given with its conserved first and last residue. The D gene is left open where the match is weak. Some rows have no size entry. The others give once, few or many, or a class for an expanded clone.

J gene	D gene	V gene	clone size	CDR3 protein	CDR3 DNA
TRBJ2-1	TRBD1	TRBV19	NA	CASSMMGTGVFNEQFF	TGTGCCAGTAGTATGATGGGGACAGGGGTCTTCAATGAGCAGTTCTTC
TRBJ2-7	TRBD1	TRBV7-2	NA	CASSLRDRDPYEQYF	TGTGCCAGCAGCTTAAGGGACAGGGACCCCTACGAGCAGTACTTC
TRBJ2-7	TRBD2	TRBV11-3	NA	CASSPTSGRVYEQYF	TGTGCCAGCAGCCCTACTAGCGGGAGGGTCTACGAGCAGTACTTC
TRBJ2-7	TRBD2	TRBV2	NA	CASSDSGIRTSGRYEQYF	TGTGCCAGCAGTGATTCTGGGATAAGGACTAGCGGGAGATACGAGCAGTACTTC
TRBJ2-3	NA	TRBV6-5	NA	CASSYSGADTQYF	TGTGCCAGCAGTTACTCGGGCGCAGATACGCAGTATTTT
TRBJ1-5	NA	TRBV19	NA	CASSIVRGSNQPQHF	TGTGCCAGTAGTATAGTGCGGGGGTCCAATCAGCCCCAGCATTTT
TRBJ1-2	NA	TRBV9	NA	CASSVDSNAANYGYTF	TGTGCCAGCAGCGTAGACTCCAACGCCGCTAACTATGGCTACACCTTC
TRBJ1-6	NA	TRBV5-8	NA	CATQTGSPLHF	TGTGCCACCCAGACGGGATCACCCCTCCACTTT
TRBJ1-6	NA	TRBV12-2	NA	CASRSLWADRGPSSYNSPLHF	TGTGCAAGTCGCTCACTGTGGGCGGACAGGGGGCCTAGCTCCTATAATTCACCCCTCCACTTT
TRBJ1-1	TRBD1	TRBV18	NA	CASSSDRDTEAFF	TGTGCCAGCTCTTCGGACAGGGACACTGAAGCTTTCTTT
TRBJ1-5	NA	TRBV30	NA	CAWSEGGNQPQHF	TGTGCCTGGAGTGAGGGGGGCAATCAGCCCCAGCATTTT
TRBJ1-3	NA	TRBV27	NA	CASSLTVSGNTIYF	TGTGCCAGCAGTTTAACGGTCTCTGGAAACACCATATATTTT
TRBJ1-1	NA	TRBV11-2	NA	CASSLRRQNMNTEAFF	TGTGCCAGCAGCCTACGCAGACAGAACATGAACACTGAAGCTTTCTTT
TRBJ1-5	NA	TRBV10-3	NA	CAISEGVNQPQHF	TGTGCCATCAGTGAAGGGGTCAATCAGCCCCAGCATTTT
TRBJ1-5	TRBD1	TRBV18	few	CASSLLPGQGSQPQHF	TGTGCCAGCTCACTCTTACCGGGACAGGGTAGTCAGCCCCAGCATTTT
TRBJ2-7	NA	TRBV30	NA	CAWSRTAFEQYF	TGTGCCTGGAGTAGAACAGCCTTCGAGCAGTACTTC
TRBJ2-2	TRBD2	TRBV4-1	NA	CASSPRLAGGIDTGELFF	TGCGCCAGCAGCCCCCGACTAGCGGGGGGTATCGACACCGGGGAGCTGTTTTTT
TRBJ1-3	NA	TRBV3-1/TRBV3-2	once	CASSPTVTGNTIYF	TGTGCCAGCAGCCCTACAGTTACTGGAAACACCATATATTTT
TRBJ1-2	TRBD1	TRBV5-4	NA	CASAKTGSNYGYTF	TGTGCCAGCGCTAAGACAGGGTCGAACTATGGCTACACCTTC
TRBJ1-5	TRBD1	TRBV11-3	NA	CASSSRDRENQPQHF	TGTGCCAGCAGCTCCCGAGACAGGGAAAATCAGCCCCAGCATTTT
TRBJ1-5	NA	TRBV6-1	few	CASSDGAKNQPQHF	TGTGCCAGCAGTGATGGGGCGAAAAATCAGCCCCAGCATTTT
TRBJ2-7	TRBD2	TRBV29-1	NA	CSVVGGRNYEQYF	TGCAGCGTTGTGGGAGGGAGAAACTACGAGCAGTACTTC
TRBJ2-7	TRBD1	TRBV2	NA	CASSDGTEVEQYF	TGTGCCAGCAGTGACGGGACAGAGGTCGAGCAGTACTTC
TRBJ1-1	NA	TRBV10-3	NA	CAITGHKNTEAFF	TGTGCCATCACCGGACATAAGAACACTGAAGCTTTCTTT
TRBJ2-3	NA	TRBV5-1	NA	CASSLTRGLADTQYF	TGCGCCAGCAGCCTGACGCGGGGTCTGGCAGATACGCAGTATTTT
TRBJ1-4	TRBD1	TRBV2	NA	CASATGAREKLFF	TGTGCCAGCGCTACAGGGGCACGAGAAAAACTGTTTTTT
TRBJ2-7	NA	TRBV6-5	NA	CASSPWGVGLGEQYF	TGTGCCAGCAGTCCCTGGGGGGTCGGGCTCGGCGAGCAGTACTTC
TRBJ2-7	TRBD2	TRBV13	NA	CASSLGRAGGNYEQYF	TGTGCCAGCAGCTTAGGTCGAGCGGGAGGTAACTACGAGCAGTACTTC
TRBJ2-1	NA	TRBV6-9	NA	CASSSDRARDGQFF	TGTGCCAGCAGTTCGGACAGAGCACGGGATGGGCAGTTCTTC
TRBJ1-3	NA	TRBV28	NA	CASSSPRRDGEGNTIYF	TGTGCCAGCAGTTCCCCCCGAAGGGATGGGGAGGGAAACACCATATATTTT
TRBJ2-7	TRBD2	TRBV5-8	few	CASSTRLAGGYEQYF	TGTGCCAGCAGCACTAGACTAGCGGGAGGCTACGAGCAGTACTTC
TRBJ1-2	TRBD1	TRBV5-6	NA	CASSLGTGHYGYTF	TGTGCCAGCAGCTTGGGGACAGGGCATTATGGCTACACCTTC
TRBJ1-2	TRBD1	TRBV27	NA	CASSLKTGGGYGYTF	TGTGCCAGCAGTTTAAAAACAGGGGGCGGCTATGGCTACACCTTC
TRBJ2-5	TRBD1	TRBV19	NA	CASNPTVRGQGAEETQYF	TGTGCCAGTAACCCCACCGTTCGGGGACAGGGGGCTGAAGAGACCCAGTACTTC
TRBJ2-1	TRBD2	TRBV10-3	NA	CAISESGLAGVYNEQFF	TGTGCCATCAGTGAGTCGGGACTAGCGGGAGTTTACAATGAGCAGTTCTTC
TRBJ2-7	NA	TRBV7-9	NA	CASSSETVRIYEQYF	TGTGCCAGCAGCTCAGAGACAGTACGAATTTACGAGCAGTACTTC
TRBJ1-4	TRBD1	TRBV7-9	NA	CASSWTGTNEKLFF	TGTGCCAGCAGCTGGACAGGGACTAATGAAAAACTGTTTTTT
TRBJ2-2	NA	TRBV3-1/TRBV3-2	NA	CASSYRDITGELFF	TGTGCCAGCAGCTACAGGGATATTACCGGGGAGCTGTTTTTT
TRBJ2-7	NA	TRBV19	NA	CASSVVAATYEQYF	TGTGCCAGTTCGGTTGTGGCGGCCACCTACGAGCAGTACTTC
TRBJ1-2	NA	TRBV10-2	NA	CASSELRGGGDHGYTF	TGCGCCAGCAGTGAGTTACGAGGAGGGGGGGACCATGGCTACACCTTC
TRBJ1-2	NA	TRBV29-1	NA	CSVERGYGYTF	TGCAGCGTTGAAAGGGGCTATGGCTACACCTTC
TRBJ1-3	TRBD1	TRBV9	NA	CASSPPTGYAGNTIYF	TGTGCCAGCAGCCCACCGACAGGGTACGCTGGAAACACCATATATTTT
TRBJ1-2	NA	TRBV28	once	CASSPPTGPLTNYGYTF	TGTGCCAGCAGTCCCCCCACAGGGCCCTTAACTAACTATGGCTACACCTTC
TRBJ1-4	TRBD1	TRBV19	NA	CASSTQGTNEKLFF	TGTGCCAGTAGTACACAGGGGACTAATGAAAAACTGTTTTTT
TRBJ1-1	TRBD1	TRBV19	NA	CASSPQTGDTEAFF	TGTGCCAGTAGTCCCCAAACAGGGGACACTGAAGCTTTCTTT
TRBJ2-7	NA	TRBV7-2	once	CASSSKQRFAYEQYF	TGTGCCAGCAGCTCGAAACAGCGGTTTGCCTACGAGCAGTACTTC
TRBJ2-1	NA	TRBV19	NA	CASSIGQGKTHEQFF	TGTGCCAGTAGTATAGGTCAGGGTAAAACCCATGAGCAGTTCTTC
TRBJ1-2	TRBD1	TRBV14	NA	CASSPSTGTGAFGYTF	TGTGCCAGCAGCCCATCGACCGGGACAGGGGCCTTTGGCTACACCTTC